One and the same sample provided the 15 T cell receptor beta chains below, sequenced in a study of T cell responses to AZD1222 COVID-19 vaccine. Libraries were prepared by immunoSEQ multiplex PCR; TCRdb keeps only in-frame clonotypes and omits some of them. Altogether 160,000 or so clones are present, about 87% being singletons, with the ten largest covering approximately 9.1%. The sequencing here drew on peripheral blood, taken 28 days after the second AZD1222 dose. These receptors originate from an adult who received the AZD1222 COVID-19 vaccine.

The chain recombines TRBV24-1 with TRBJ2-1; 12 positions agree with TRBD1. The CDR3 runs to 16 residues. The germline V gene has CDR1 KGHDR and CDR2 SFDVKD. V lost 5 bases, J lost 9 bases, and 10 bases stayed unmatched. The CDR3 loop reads CATSGVPGQGAPEQFF. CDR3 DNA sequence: TGTGCCACCAGTGGTGTACCGGGACAGGGGGCGCCTGAGCAGTTCTTC.

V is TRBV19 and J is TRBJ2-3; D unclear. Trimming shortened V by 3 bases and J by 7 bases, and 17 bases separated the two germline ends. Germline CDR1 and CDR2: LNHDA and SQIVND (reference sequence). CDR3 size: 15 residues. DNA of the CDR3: TGTGCCAGTAGTATTTTCCCTCCCTCTACAAATACGCAGTATTTT. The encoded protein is CASSIFPPSTNTQYF.

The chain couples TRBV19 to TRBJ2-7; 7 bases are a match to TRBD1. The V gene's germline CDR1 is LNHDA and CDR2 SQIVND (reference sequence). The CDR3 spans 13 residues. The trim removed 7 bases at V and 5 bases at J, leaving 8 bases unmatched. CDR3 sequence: CASTATGKNEQYF. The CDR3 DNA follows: TGTGCCAGTACCGCGACAGGGAAGAACGAGCAGTACTTC.

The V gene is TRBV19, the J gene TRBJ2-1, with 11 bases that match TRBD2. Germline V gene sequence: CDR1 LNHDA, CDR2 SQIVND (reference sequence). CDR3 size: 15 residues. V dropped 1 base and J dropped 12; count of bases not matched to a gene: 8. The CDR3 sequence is CASSIVTSGSSRQFF. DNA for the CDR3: TGTGCCAGTAGTATAGTAACTAGCGGGAGCTCGCGGCAGTTCTTC.

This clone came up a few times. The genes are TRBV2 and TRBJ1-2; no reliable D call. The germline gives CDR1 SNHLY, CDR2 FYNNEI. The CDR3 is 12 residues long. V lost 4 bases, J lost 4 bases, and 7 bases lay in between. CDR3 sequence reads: CASSAGGYGYTF. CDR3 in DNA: TGTGCCAGCAGTGCGGGTGGCTATGGCTACACCTTC.

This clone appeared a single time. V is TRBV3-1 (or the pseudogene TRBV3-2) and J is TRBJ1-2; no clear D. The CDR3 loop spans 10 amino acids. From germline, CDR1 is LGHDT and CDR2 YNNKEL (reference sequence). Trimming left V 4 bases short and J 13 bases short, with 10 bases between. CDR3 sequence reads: CASSRTELTF. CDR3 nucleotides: TGTGCCAGCAGCCGGACCGAGCTCACCTTC.

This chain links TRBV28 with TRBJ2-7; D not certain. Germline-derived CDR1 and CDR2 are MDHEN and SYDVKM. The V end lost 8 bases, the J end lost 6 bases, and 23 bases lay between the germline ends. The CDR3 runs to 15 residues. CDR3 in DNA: TGTGCCAGCGCTGAACTTAGGGCTATGCCTACCGAGCAGTACTTC. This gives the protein CASAELRAMPTEQYF.

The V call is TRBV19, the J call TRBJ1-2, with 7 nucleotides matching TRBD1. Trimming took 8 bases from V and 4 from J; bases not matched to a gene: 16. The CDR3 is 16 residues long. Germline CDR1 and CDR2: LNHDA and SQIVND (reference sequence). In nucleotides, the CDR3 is TGTGCCAGTCAACCCTCAGGCCCGGGACAGCTCTATGGCTACACCTTC. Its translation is CASQPSGPGQLYGYTF.

The CDR3 is CASSQGGFRRGTGELFF. CDR3 in DNA: TGTGCCAGCAGCCAGGGTGGCTTTCGGCGAGGCACCGGGGAGCTGTTTTTT. The chain uses TRBV5-4 and TRBJ2-2, with D perhaps matching TRBD1 (5 bases). This CDR3 has 17 amino acids. Germline V gene data show CDR1 as SGHNT and CDR2 as YYREEE (reference sequence). V dropped 4 bases and J dropped 4 bases, with 20 bases sitting between them.

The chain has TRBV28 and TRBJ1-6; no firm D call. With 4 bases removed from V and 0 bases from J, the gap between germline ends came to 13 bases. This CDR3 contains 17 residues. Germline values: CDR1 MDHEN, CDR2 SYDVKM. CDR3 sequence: CASSSGVGSSYNSPLHF. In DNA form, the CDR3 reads TGTGCCAGCAGTTCCGGGGTGGGCAGCTCCTATAATTCACCCCTCCACTTT.

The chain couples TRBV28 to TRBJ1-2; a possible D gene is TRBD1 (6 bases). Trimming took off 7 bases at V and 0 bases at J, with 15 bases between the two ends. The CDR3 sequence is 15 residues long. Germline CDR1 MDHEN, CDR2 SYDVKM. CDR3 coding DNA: TGTGCCAGCACCCCCGCCGGGACAACTAACTATGGCTACACCTTC. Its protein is CASTPAGTTNYGYTF.

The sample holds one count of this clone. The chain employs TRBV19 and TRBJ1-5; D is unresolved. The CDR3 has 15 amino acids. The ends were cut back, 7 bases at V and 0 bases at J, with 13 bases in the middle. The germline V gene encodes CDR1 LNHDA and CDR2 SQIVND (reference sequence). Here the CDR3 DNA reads TGTGCCAGTACTCTCGTCTGGCATAGCAATCAGCCCCAGCATTTT. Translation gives CASTLVWHSNQPQHF.

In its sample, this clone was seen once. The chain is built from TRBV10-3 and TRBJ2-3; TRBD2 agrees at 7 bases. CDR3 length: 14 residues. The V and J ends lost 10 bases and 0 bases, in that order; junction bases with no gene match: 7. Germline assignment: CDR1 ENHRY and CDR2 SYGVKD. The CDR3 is CATDTSESTDTQYF. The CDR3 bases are TGTGCCACCGATACTAGCGAGAGCACAGATACGCAGTATTTT.

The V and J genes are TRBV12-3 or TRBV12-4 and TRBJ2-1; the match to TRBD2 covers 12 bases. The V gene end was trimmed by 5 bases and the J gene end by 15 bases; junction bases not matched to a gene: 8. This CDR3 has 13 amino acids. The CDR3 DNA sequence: TGTGCCAGCAGTCCCGGGACTAGCGGGCCCTTGTTCTTC. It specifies CASSPGTSGPLFF.

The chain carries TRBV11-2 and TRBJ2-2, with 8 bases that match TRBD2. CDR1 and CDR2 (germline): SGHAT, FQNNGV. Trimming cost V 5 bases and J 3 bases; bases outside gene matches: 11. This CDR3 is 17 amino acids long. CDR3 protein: CASSRWSGSSYTGELFF. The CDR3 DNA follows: TGTGCCAGCAGCCGCTGGAGCGGGAGTTCCTACACCGGGGAGCTGTTTTTT.